The 17 T cell receptor beta chains presented below share a single source sample, sequenced in a study of blood T cell repertoires in COVID-19. TCRdb's copy holds only in-frame clones and misses some; the assay was immunoSEQ multiplex PCR. The sample includes hundreds of thousands of clones, 88% of them seen just once. The sequencing sample was made of peripheral blood. The receptors here all came from a man older than 75 with acute or convalescent COVID-19.

V is TRBV27 and J is TRBJ1-5; D might be TRBD1 (5 bases). Germline V lookup: CDR1 MNHEY, CDR2 SMNVEV (reference sequence). This CDR3 region has 16 residues. Trimming removed 6 bases from V and 0 bases from J, with 15 bases in between. The CDR3 loop is CASSLKAGYSNQPQHF. The CDR3 DNA reads as TGTGCCAGCAGCCTAAAGGCAGGGTATAGCAATCAGCCCCAGCATTTT.

V is TRBV11-1 and J is TRBJ2-3; 10 positions match TRBD2. Germline lookup yields CDR1 SGHAT and CDR2 FQDESV (reference sequence). This CDR3 is built from 16 residues. V was pared by 1 base and J by 1 base, with 2 bases of the junction left unmatched. The DNA for the CDR3 is TGTGCCAGCAGCTTAGTTGGACTAGCGGGCACAGATACGCAGTATTTT. This gives the protein CASSLVGLAGTDTQYF. Looking up the rest from reference TRBV11-1 and TRBJ2-3 gives the full variable domain: EAEVAQSPRYKITEKSQAVAFWCDPISGHATLYWYRQILGQGPELLVQFQDESVVDDSQLPKDRFSAERLKGVDSTLKIQPAELGDSAMYLCASSLVGLAGTDTQYFGPGTRLTVL.

This sequence joins TRBV3-1 (or the pseudogene TRBV3-2) and TRBJ2-2; 7 bases line up with TRBD1. CDR1 is LGHDT, CDR2 YNNKEL, per germline (reference sequence). The CDR3 runs 16 residues. V dropped 4 bases and J dropped 2; count of bases not matched to a gene: 7. The CDR3 region has the DNA TGTGCCAGCAGCCGACAAGGGACAGATAACACCGGGGAGCTGTTTTTT. Protein product: CASSRQGTDNTGELFF.

The chain is built from TRBV9 and TRBJ2-3, with a possible D match to TRBD1 (5 bases). Germline V gene lookup returns CDR1 SGDLS and CDR2 YYNGEE. The CDR3 has 15 amino acids. Trimming removed 5 bases from V and 0 bases from J, with 13 bases in between. The CDR3 bases are TGTGCCAGCAGTTACCCTGGGGCTAGCACAGATACGCAGTATTTT. This translates into CASSYPGASTDTQYF.

The V call is TRBV7-9, the J call TRBJ1-4, with D perhaps TRBD1 (6 bases). From germline, CDR1 is SEHNR and CDR2 FQNEAQ (reference sequence). V dropped 5 bases and J dropped 0 bases, with 10 bases sitting between them. CDR3 length equals 15 residues. CDR3 loop: CASSTGPSTNEKLFF. DNA of the CDR3: TGTGCCAGCAGCACAGGGCCCTCAACTAATGAAAAACTGTTTTTT. The full variable domain, its missing parts supplied by reference TRBV7-9 and TRBJ1-4, is DTGVSQNPRHKITKRGQNVTFRCDPISEHNRLYWYRQTLGQGPEFLTYFQNEAQLEKSRLLSDRFSAERPKGSFSTLEIQRTEQGDSAMYLCASSTGPSTNEKLFFGSGTQLSVL.

The chain joins TRBV6-2 or TRBV6-3 to TRBJ1-4; D possibly corresponds to TRBD1 (5 bases). The CDR3 is 13 residues long. From germline, CDR1 is MNHEY and CDR2 SVGEGT. Trimming took off 6 bases at V and 13 bases at J, with 18 bases between the two ends. DNA for the CDR3: TGTGCCAGCAGCATCTCCCTGGGGGGAAGACTGTTTTTT. This codes for CASSISLGGRLFF.

The chain joins TRBV6-5 to TRBJ1-6; 9 bases fit TRBD1. Germline loops: CDR1 MNHEY, CDR2 SVGAGI. This CDR3 has 15 amino acids. Losses at the gene ends were 2 bases for V and 8 bases for J; bases not matched to a gene: 4. CDR3 sequence reads: CASSYGDRGDSPLHF. The CDR3 region has the DNA TGTGCCAGCAGTTACGGTGACAGGGGGGATTCACCCCTCCACTTT.

The genes are TRBV9 and TRBJ1-5, with 7 bases lining up with TRBD1. The CDR3 sequence is 14 residues long. Germline V CDR1 and CDR2: SGDLS, YYNGEE. V lost 2 bases and J lost 6; bases outside the gene matches: 5. CDR3 amino acids: CASSVQGDSQPQHF. The CDR3 DNA is TGTGCCAGCAGCGTCCAGGGGGACAGTCAGCCCCAGCATTTT. Full variable domain (rest looked up from reference TRBV9 and TRBJ1-5): DSGVTQTPKHLITATGQRVTLRCSPRSGDLSVYWYQQSLDQGLQFLIQYYNGEERAKGNILERFSAQQFPDLHSELNLSSLELGDSALYFCASSVQGDSQPQHFGDGTRLSIL.

The sample holds one count of this clone. With a much larger clone just one base away, this may be a read error. This same CDR3 is encoded by further DNA sequences in the sample. The chain couples TRBV6-5 to TRBJ1-2, with D perhaps TRBD1 (5 bases). Germline V gene sequence: CDR1 MNHEY, CDR2 SVGAGI. This CDR3 has 14 amino acids. The CDR3 DNA follows: TGTGCCAGTAGTTACTACCAGGGAAACTATGGCTACACCTTC. Translation gives CASSYYQGNYGYTF.

The V call is TRBV18, the J call TRBJ2-1; 9 nucleotides match TRBD2. This CDR3 comprises 16 residues. J gave up 7 bases and V 2 bases, and 9 bases lay outside the gene matches. Germline V gene data show CDR1 as KGHSH and CDR2 as LQKENI. DNA for the CDR3: TGTGCCAGCTCACCAGGGAGCGGGGGGACCCGGAATGAGCAGTTCTTC. Translation gives CASSPGSGGTRNEQFF. Together with reference TRBV18 and TRBJ2-1, the CDR3 gives the full variable domain: NAGVMQNPRHLVRRRGQEARLRCSPMKGHSHVYWYRQLPEEGLKFMVYLQKENIIDESGMPKERFSAEFPKEGPSILRIQQVVRGDSAAYFCASSPGSGGTRNEQFFGPGTRLTVL.

With regard to this clone: Compared with germline, one end of the junction differs, possibly owing to a read error. The gene calls are TRBV7-7 and TRBJ2-5; 8 positions agree with TRBD2. Germline CDR1 and CDR2: SSHAT and FNYEAQ (reference sequence). The CDR3 length is 15 residues. CDR3 loop: CASSQGAGEGETQYF. The CDR3 nucleotides read TGTGCTAGCAGCCAAGGAGCGGGAGAGGGGGAGACCCAGTACTTC.

The chain carries TRBV10-3 and TRBJ2-7; maybe TRBD1 (6 bases). This CDR3 is built from 14 residues. Germline V gene lookup returns CDR1 ENHRY and CDR2 SYGVKD. V gave up 3 bases and J gave up 2 bases, with 11 bases separating them. CDR3 nucleotides: TGTGCCATCAGTGATGGGGGCAGTGCCTACGAGCAGTACTTC. It specifies CAISDGGSAYEQYF.

The V call is TRBV5-1, the J call TRBJ2-2; 7 bases align to TRBD1. The CDR3 is made up of 16 amino acids. Germline-derived CDR1 and CDR2 are SGHRS and YFSETQ. The V and J ends lost 1 base and 0 bases, in that order; junction bases with no gene match: 3. CDR3 in amino acids: CASSLRDRPNTGELFF. The DNA for the CDR3 is TGCGCCAGCAGCTTGAGGGACAGACCGAACACCGGGGAGCTGTTTTTT.

This chain uses TRBV5-4 with TRBJ2-1; 7 bases are shared with TRBD1. Per the germline V gene, CDR1 is SGHNT and CDR2 is YYREEE (reference sequence). CDR3 size: 16 residues. J lost 6 bases, V lost 4 bases, and 13 bases had no gene match. The DNA of the CDR3 is TGTGCCAGCAGCGACCGCCGGAACAGGGGTTCCAATGAGCAGTTCTTC. Its protein product is CASSDRRNRGSNEQFF.

With regard to this clone: Distinct nucleotide sequences in the sample also encode this CDR3. The rearrangement links TRBV5-1 to TRBJ2-5; D might be TRBD2 (6 bases). Deletions cut 4 bases from V and 5 bases from J, with 12 bases between. The CDR3 loop spans 13 amino acids. Germline V lookup: CDR1 SGHRS, CDR2 YFSETQ. Here the CDR3 reads CASSLGGGETQYF. CDR3 nucleotide sequence: TGCGCCAGCAGCCTGGGAGGAGGGGAGACCCAGTACTTC. The full variable domain, its missing parts supplied by reference TRBV5-1 and TRBJ2-5, is KAGVTQTPRYLIKTRGQQVTLSCSPISGHRSVSWYQQTPGQGLQFLFEYFSETQRNKGNFPGRFSGRQFSNSRSEMNVSTLELGDSALYLCASSLGGGETQYFGPGTRLLVL.

The V and J genes are TRBV28 and TRBJ1-1, with D maybe TRBD1 (5 bases). CDR1 MDHEN and CDR2 SYDVKM come from the germline V gene. Between the trimmed V and J ends, which lost 7 bases and 4 bases, there was a span of 19 bases. This CDR3 spans 15 amino acids. The DNA for the CDR3 is TGTGCCAGCACCTCCCCGGCAGGGCCCCGCACTGAAGCTTTCTTT. Translated: CASTSPAGPRTEAFF.

In its sample, this clone was seen once. The chain links TRBV7-3 to TRBJ2-7; 7 nucleotides line up with TRBD1. V trimming: 5 bases; J trimming: 0 bases; junction bases outside the gene matches: 1. The germline CDR1 and CDR2 sequences are SGHTA and FQGTGA. CDR3 length: 13 residues. DNA of the CDR3: TGTGCCAGCAGCGCAGGGGGCTCCTACGAGCAGTACTTC. This gives the protein CASSAGGSYEQYF.